What follows are 23 T cell receptor beta chains derived from one specimen sequenced in a study of T-cell memory formation after mild COVID-19. TCRdb reprocessed the 5' RACE reads with MiXCR, giving one entry per CDR3 protein. The profile shows about 470,000 distinct CDR3 sequences, approximately 23% of them singletons. The sample consisted of PBMCs or a T cell subset sorted from them (not recorded which). The receptors were gathered from an adult woman who had mild COVID-19 (a few samples of this study predate the infection). Cell type and time point are not known.

This chain uses TRBV7-6 with TRBJ1-2; D is uncertain. Deletions cut 1 base from V and 8 bases from J, with 17 bases between. Germline CDR1 SGHVS, CDR2 FNYEAQ. The CDR3 extends over 15 amino acids. The chain's CDR3 is CASSLGVDDPAGYTF. The CDR3 nucleotides read TGTGCCAGCAGCTTAGGAGTCGACGACCCGGCCGGCTACACCTTC.

The gene calls are TRBV29-1 and TRBJ1-1; 7 nucleotides agree with TRBD1. The ends lost 5 bases at V and 0 bases at J; junction bases unmatched: 3. This CDR3 has 13 residues. Germline lookup yields CDR1 SQVTM and CDR2 ANQGSEA. The CDR3 nucleotides read TGCAGCGTTCAGGACAGGTTGAACACTGAAGCTTTCTTT. Amino acid sequence: CSVQDRLNTEAFF. The whole variable domain, filled in from reference TRBV29-1 and TRBJ1-1, reads SAVISQKPSRDICQRGTSLTIQCQVDSQVTMMFWYRQQPGQSLTLIATANQGSEATYESGFVIDKFPISRPNLTFSTLTVSNMSPEDSSIYLCSVQDRLNTEAFFGQGTRLTVV.

This clonotype was recorded a few times. The rearrangement joins TRBV30 to TRBJ2-1; D gene unclear. CDR1 and CDR2 from the germline V gene are GTSNPN and SVGIG (reference sequence). Trimming removed 1 base from V and 9 bases from J, with 13 bases in between. This CDR3 has 13 residues. CDR3 region: CAWSAPMRSEQFF. The CDR3 DNA follows: TGTGCCTGGAGTGCCCCGATGAGGAGTGAGCAGTTCTTC. Looking up the rest from reference TRBV30 and TRBJ2-1 gives the full variable domain: SQTIHQWPATLVQPVGSPLSLECTVEGTSNPNLYWYRQAAGRGLQLLFYSVGIGQISSEVPQNLSASRPQDRQFILSSKKLLLSDSGFYLCAWSAPMRSEQFFGPGTRLTVL.

The chain has TRBV4-3 and TRBJ2-3; 11 nucleotides agree with TRBD2. Trimming cost V 2 bases and J 3 bases; bases outside gene matches: 13. Germline CDR1 reads LGHNA; CDR2 reads YSLEER. There are 19 residues in the CDR3. CDR3 residues: CASSQRLRASGRSTDTQYF. CDR3 coding DNA: TGCGCCAGCAGCCAAAGGCTTCGGGCTAGCGGGAGGAGTACAGATACGCAGTATTTT.

The rearrangement uses TRBV7-9 and TRBJ2-7; either TRBD1 or TRBD2 may fit D (5 bases each). Trimming shortened V by 4 bases and J by 6 bases, and 19 bases separated the two germline ends. CDR1 SEHNR and CDR2 FQNEAQ come from the germline V gene (reference sequence). This CDR3 region has 15 residues. Written as DNA, the CDR3 is TGTGCCAGCAGCTACCGGGACCCCCCATTGGGCGAGCAGTACTTC. Translated: CASSYRDPPLGEQYF.

The chain carries TRBV4-2 and TRBJ2-3; D gene unclear. Germline loops: CDR1 LGHNA, CDR2 YNFKEQ. The length of the CDR3 is 15 residues. Trimming shortened V by 2 bases and J by 0 bases, and 9 bases separated the two germline ends. The DNA for the CDR3 is TGTGCCAGCAGCCAATACAAAACTAGCACAGATACGCAGTATTTT. Amino acid sequence: CASSQYKTSTDTQYF.

Only one count was recorded for this clonotype. The chain carries TRBV6-5 and TRBJ2-3; D may match TRBD1 or TRBD2 (6 bases each). The CDR3 covers 16 residues. The V end was cut by 0 bases, the J end by 2 bases, with 12 bases between. CDR1 and CDR2 from the germline V gene are MNHEY and SVGAGI. CDR3 DNA: TGTGCCAGCAGTTACTCCACGGGGGCGAACACAGATACGCAGTATTTT. Translating gives CASSYSTGANTDTQYF.

Notes on this clonotype: This clone may be a read error of a much larger clone one base away. The rearrangement links TRBV6-5 to TRBJ2-1, with 11 bases that match TRBD2. CDR3 size: 15 residues. The trim removed 7 bases at V and 4 bases at J, leaving 6 bases unmatched. Germline V gene sequence: CDR1 MNHEY, CDR2 SVGAGI. The CDR3 region has the DNA TGTGCCAGCACCCCCGGGACTAGCGGTTACAATGAGCAGTTCTTC. This encodes CASTPGTSGYNEQFF.

The chain couples TRBV5-5 to TRBJ1-1; D is unresolved. In germline, CDR1 is SGHKS, CDR2 YYEKEE (reference sequence). CDR3 length: 12 residues. V dropped 3 bases and J dropped 7 bases, with 10 bases sitting between them. Written as DNA, the CDR3 is TGTGCCAGCAGCTACGCCGGGAATGAAGCTTTCTTT. The encoded protein is CASSYAGNEAFF.

This clonotype was seen more than once but under ten times. The chain joins TRBV12-3 or TRBV12-4 to TRBJ2-7; TRBD1 is a possible D gene (7 bases). This CDR3 is built from 14 residues. The V and J ends lost 4 bases and 1 base respectively, with 11 bases between them. The CDR3 sequence: CASSSTGRSYEQYF. The CDR3 DNA sequence: TGTGCCAGCAGTTCGACAGGGAGGTCCTACGAGCAGTACTTC.

This chain joins TRBV2 and TRBJ2-7; 12 positions agree with TRBD1. Germline trimming cut 6 bases from V and 3 bases from J; bases unmatched to any gene: 15. Per the germline V gene, CDR1 is SNHLY and CDR2 is FYNNEI. CDR3 length: 18 residues. CDR3 in DNA: TGTGCCAGCAGGCCGGGACAGGGGGCAGCTTGGTTGGGCTACGAGCAGTACTTC. Translated: CASRPGQGAAWLGYEQYF.

This clonotype was counted only a few times. The V call is TRBV12-3 or TRBV12-4, the J call TRBJ2-5; D could derive from TRBD1 or TRBD2 (5 bases each). The ends were cut back, 5 bases at V and 5 bases at J, with 9 bases in the middle. CDR3 length equals 12 residues. The CDR3 nucleotides are TGTGCCAGCAGTCAGTGGGGGGAGACCCAGTACTTC. This translates into CASSQWGETQYF.

This clonotype was seen a few times. The rearrangement uses TRBV5-1 and TRBJ2-1; the match to TRBD1 covers 9 bases. The CDR3 length is 16 residues. V was clipped by 0 bases and J by 6 bases; unmatched bases: 7. Germline CDR1 is SGHRS and CDR2 is YFSETQ. CDR3: CASSLGGQGYSNEQFF. The CDR3 region has the DNA TGCGCCAGCAGCTTGGGGGGACAGGGTTACTCCAATGAGCAGTTCTTC.

The genes are TRBV12-3 or TRBV12-4 and TRBJ1-4; unclear D gene. The CDR3 runs 16 residues. V was clipped by 5 bases and J by 5 bases, with 18 bases between them. CDR3 DNA: TGTGCCAGCAGTCCCGGTCGTCGACGGAAGAATGAAAAACTGTTTTTT. Translation gives CASSPGRRRKNEKLFF.

This clonotype appeared a few times. The chain couples TRBV2 to TRBJ1-4; 7 positions agree with TRBD1. The CDR3 spans 15 residues. The V segment lost 4 bases and the J segment 5 bases; nucleotides outside the gene matches: 7. The V gene's germline CDR1 is SNHLY and CDR2 FYNNEI. CDR3 coding DNA: TGTGCCAGCAGTGGATTAACAGGGGCCAATGAAAAACTGTTTTTT. It yields the protein CASSGLTGANEKLFF.

The V and J genes are TRBV11-2 and TRBJ2-7; D gene uncertain. Trimming took 6 bases from V and 1 from J, leaving 25 bases between them. The CDR3 runs to 18 residues. From germline, CDR1 is SGHAT and CDR2 FQNNGV. This CDR3 is CASRNFIRNRQESYEQYF. CDR3 nucleotides: TGTGCCAGCAGAAATTTCATTCGTAACAGACAAGAGTCCTACGAGCAGTACTTC.

This clonotype was detected only a few times. The chain combines TRBV3-1 with TRBJ1-2; D is perhaps TRBD1 (5 bases). Germline assignment: CDR1 LGHDT and CDR2 YNNKEL (reference sequence). Trimming cost V 1 base and J 8 bases, with 11 bases left between them. The length of the CDR3 is 13 residues. DNA of the CDR3: TGTGCCAGCAGCCAAGTTGGTAGGGGCGGCTACACCTTC. This gives the protein CASSQVGRGGYTF.

The V call is TRBV7-9, the J call TRBJ1-3, with D hard to call. Germline V gene data show CDR1 as SEHNR and CDR2 as FQNEAQ (reference sequence). With 0 bases removed from V and 0 bases from J, the gap between germline ends came to 12 bases. The CDR3 is 17 amino acids. The CDR3 DNA reads as TGTGCCAGCAGCTTAGCGTCGGGTAACCCCTCTGGAAACACCATATATTTT. This sequence encodes CASSLASGNPSGNTIYF.

V usage is TRBV6-6 and J usage is TRBJ2-3; TRBD2 matches 7 bases. J lost 0 bases, V lost 2 bases, and 5 bases had no gene match. Germline V gene sequence: CDR1 MNHNY, CDR2 SVGAGI (reference sequence). This CDR3 comprises 16 residues. The chain's CDR3 is CASSYGRGTSTDTQYF. The CDR3 coding sequence is TGTGCCAGCAGTTACGGGCGGGGGACTAGCACAGATACGCAGTATTTT.

The CDR3 is CASSYDGGGNNEQYF. The CDR3 coding sequence is TGTGCCAGCAGTTACGACGGAGGGGGTAACAACGAGCAGTACTTC. The chain recombines TRBV6-5 with TRBJ2-7; D tentatively reads TRBD1 or TRBD2 (6 bases each). Trimming pared 2 bases from V and 5 bases from J, leaving 16 bases between. The CDR3 totals 15 residues. Germline V gene data show CDR1 as MNHEY and CDR2 as SVGAGI.

This clonotype was detected a few times. This chain uses TRBV10-3 with TRBJ2-7; D uncertain. V dropped 2 bases and J dropped 5 bases, with 16 bases sitting between them. The CDR3 has 15 residues. Germline CDR1 reads ENHRY; CDR2 reads SYGVKD. CDR3 amino acids: CAISEPSASRDEQYF. In DNA form, the CDR3 reads TGTGCCATCAGTGAGCCGTCAGCCAGTCGGGACGAGCAGTACTTC.

This clonotype has just a few counts. This chain connects TRBV6-1 to TRBJ1-1; perhaps TRBD1 as D (5 bases). The CDR3 consists of 14 residues. Germline V gene sequence: CDR1 MNHNS, CDR2 SASEGT. The V end lost 2 bases, the J end lost 6 bases, and 13 bases lay between the germline ends. The CDR3, as DNA: TGTGCCAGCAGTGAAAAGGGGAGGGGACCTGAAGCTTTCTTT. Translation gives CASSEKGRGPEAFF.

This clonotype was observed a handful of times. The chain couples TRBV12-3 or TRBV12-4 to TRBJ2-3, with 9 bases matching TRBD2. V shed 0 bases and J 6 bases; nucleotides not matched to a gene: 4. The CDR3 extends over 15 amino acids. The DNA of the CDR3 is TGTGCCAGCAGTTTAGCTAGCGGGAGTTATGATACGCAGTATTTT. Protein product: CASSLASGSYDTQYF.